This passage covers 27 T cell receptor beta chains from one sample sequenced in a study of Graves' ophthalmopathy and Graves' hyperthyroidism. Using RNA transcripts, the TCR beta CDR3 regions were amplified. Second-round multiplex PCR came after a first-round RT-PCR that employed HTBI primers. MiXCR, run by TCRdb on the multiplex PCR reads, gives a single entry per CDR3 protein. The sample consists of approximately 1.2 million distinct CDR3 sequences, 35% to 45% of them appearing once. The sample comprised peripheral blood or thyroid tissue (not recorded which). The origin of the receptors is an adult man with Graves' hyperthyroidism.

The V call is TRBV29-1, the J call TRBJ1-3; D is unclear. This CDR3 is built from 10 residues. CDR1 and CDR2 from the germline V gene are SQVTM and ANQGSEA. V was cut by 4 bases and J by 7 bases, with 5 bases left in between. The CDR3 spells CSVAENTIYF. The DNA for the CDR3 is TGCAGCGTTGCCGAGAACACCATATATTTT.

Many counts were recorded for this clonotype. This rearrangement joins TRBV11-2 to TRBJ2-2; a possible D gene is TRBD1 (6 bases). Germline V gene data show CDR1 as SGHAT and CDR2 as FQNNGV. V lost 3 bases and J 3 bases, leaving 8 bases between the germline ends. This CDR3 contains 14 residues. CDR3 nucleotides: TGTGCCAGCAGCTTGGACAGATACACCGGGGAGCTGTTTTTT. Translation gives CASSLDRYTGELFF.

This clonotype was seen at least ten times. The chain is built from TRBV19 and TRBJ1-5; D gene ambiguous. The CDR3 consists of 12 residues. V gave up 6 bases and J gave up 0 bases, with 3 bases separating them. The germline CDR1 and CDR2 sequences are LNHDA and SQIVND (reference sequence). The CDR3 reads CASSGSNQPQHF. CDR3 sequence (DNA): TGTGCCAGTAGCGGTAGCAATCAGCCCCAGCATTTT.

This chain connects TRBV9 to TRBJ1-6; D is undetermined. V lost 0 bases and J lost 13, with 17 bases in between. Germline V lookup: CDR1 SGDLS, CDR2 YYNGEE. The CDR3 has 15 residues. The CDR3 loop reads CASSVGGDGLVPLHF. The CDR3 coding sequence is TGTGCCAGCAGCGTAGGTGGTGACGGTTTGGTTCCCCTCCACTTT.

This clonotype came up many times. Sequence at one end of the junction differs from germline and may be a read error. CDR3 in amino acids: CSVQDPGNTIYF. CDR3 in DNA: TGCAGCGTTCAAGACCCTGGAAACACCATATATTTT. The chain joins TRBV29-1 to TRBJ1-3; no firm D call. The CDR3 runs to 12 residues. The germline CDR1 and CDR2 sequences are SQVTM and ANQGSEA.

This clonotype was found many times. The chain joins TRBV5-6 to TRBJ1-1, with no clear D. V gave up 4 bases and J gave up 8 bases, with 12 bases separating them. Germline CDR1 reads SGHDT; CDR2 reads YYEEEE. The CDR3 covers 12 residues. The DNA of the CDR3 is TGTGCCAGCAGCGGCCGAGGCGGGGAAGCTTTCTTT. Protein product: CASSGRGGEAFF. Full variable domain (missing parts from reference TRBV5-6 and TRBJ1-1): DAGVTQSPTHLIKTRGQQVTLRCSPKSGHDTVSWYQQALGQGPQFIFQYYEEEERQRGNFPDRFSGHQFPNYSSELNVNALLLGDSALYLCASSGRGGEAFFGQGTRLTVV.

This clonotype was seen a few times. This chain joins TRBV20-1 and TRBJ1-3; D perhaps matches TRBD1 (6 bases). Germline assignment: CDR1 DFQATT and CDR2 SNEGSKA (reference sequence). There are 14 residues in the CDR3. Trimming cost V 5 bases and J 2 bases, with 13 bases left between them. The CDR3 protein is CSAEGGAAGNTIYF. Here the CDR3 DNA reads TGCAGTGCTGAGGGGGGGGCGGCTGGAAACACCATATATTTT.

The rearrangement joins TRBV20-1 to TRBJ2-5; TRBD2 is a possible D gene (5 bases). The CDR3 runs 13 residues. Trimming removed 5 bases from V and 5 bases from J, with 15 bases in between. Germline V lookup: CDR1 DFQATT, CDR2 SNEGSKA (reference sequence). CDR3 in DNA: TGCAGTGCTCCTAGCAGAGCCGGGGAGACCCAGTACTTC. It translates to CSAPSRAGETQYF.

This clonotype was seen more than once but under ten times. The CDR3 reads CASSPSGSHEQYF. For the CDR3, the DNA is TGTGCCAGCAGCCCTAGCGGGAGTCACGAGCAGTACTTC. The gene calls are TRBV9 and TRBJ2-7, with TRBD2 matching over 10 bases. There are 13 residues in the CDR3. With 4 bases clipped from V and 5 bases from J, the junction kept 3 bases outside the gene matches. Germline CDR1 reads SGDLS; CDR2 reads YYNGEE.

The rearrangement links TRBV7-2 to TRBJ2-7, with TRBD1 as a possible D gene (5 bases). Per the germline V gene, CDR1 is SGHTA and CDR2 is FQGNSA. With 6 bases removed from V and 6 bases from J, the gap between germline ends came to 15 bases. The CDR3 totals 13 residues. The CDR3 loop reads CASSASGIFEQYF. The CDR3 nucleotides are TGTGCCAGCAGTGCTTCAGGGATATTCGAGCAGTACTTC. Together with reference TRBV7-2 and TRBJ2-7, the CDR3 gives the full variable domain: GAGVSQSPSNKVTEKGKDVELRCDPISGHTALYWYRQSLGQGLEFLIYFQGNSAPDKSGLPSDRFSAERTGGSVSTLTIQRTQQEDSAVYLCASSASGIFEQYFGPGTRLTVT.

This clonotype was seen ten or more times. V usage is TRBV6-5 and J usage is TRBJ1-5; 10 nucleotides match TRBD1. The CDR3 length is 13 residues. V dropped 6 bases and J dropped 7; count of bases not matched to a gene: 3. Germline-derived CDR1 and CDR2 are MNHEY and SVGAGI. CDR3 residues: CASRGTGEQPQHF. The CDR3 DNA reads as TGTGCCAGCAGAGGGACAGGGGAACAGCCCCAGCATTTT.

The V call is TRBV7-9, the J call TRBJ2-2; D uncertain. Trimming removed 5 bases at V and 4 bases at J, with 17 bases between. CDR3 length equals 16 residues. Germline CDR1 and CDR2: SEHNR and FQNEAQ (reference sequence). The CDR3, as DNA: TGTGCCAGCAGCCCCGAATCTTGGGCGGTCACCGGGGAGCTGTTTTTT. Encoded protein: CASSPESWAVTGELFF.

This clonotype was counted many times. This chain joins TRBV19 and TRBJ1-2; TRBD1 matches at 7 bases. With V trimmed by 6 bases and J by 6 bases, 16 bases remained unmatched. Germline assignment: CDR1 LNHDA and CDR2 SQIVND (reference sequence). The CDR3 extends over 16 amino acids. The DNA for the CDR3 is TGTGCCAGTAGCATCCCCCATCCAGGACAGGCGGATGGCTACACCTTC. Translated, it gives CASSIPHPGQADGYTF.

This sequence joins TRBV14 and TRBJ1-1; D is perhaps TRBD1 (6 bases). Germline CDR1 reads SGHDN; CDR2 reads FVKESK. The CDR3 is made up of 14 amino acids. V was cut by 6 bases and J by 0 bases, with 11 bases left in between. In DNA form, the CDR3 reads TGTGCCAGCAGTGGGACAAGCTTGAACACTGAAGCTTTCTTT. Its translation is CASSGTSLNTEAFF.

The chain uses TRBV12-3 or TRBV12-4 and TRBJ2-2; D call uncertain. V shed 5 bases and J shed 1 base, with 14 bases lying between them. There are 16 residues in the CDR3. Here the CDR3 DNA reads TGTGCCAGCAGTCCCTGGACGGCCTTGAACACCGGGGAGCTGTTTTTT. Protein: CASSPWTALNTGELFF.

This clonotype was recorded at least ten times. This sequence joins TRBV7-2 and TRBJ1-2, with D tentatively TRBD1 (6 bases). V was shortened by 4 bases and J by 5 bases, with 17 bases between the two germline ends. CDR3 length equals 15 residues. CDR1 is SGHTA, CDR2 FQGNSA, per germline. CDR3 nucleotide sequence: TGTGCCAGCAGCTATCCCGAGGACAGAAGATATGGCTACACCTTC. It is translated as CASSYPEDRRYGYTF.

Only a few counts were recorded for this clonotype. The chain links TRBV12-3 or TRBV12-4 to TRBJ1-2, with TRBD1 matching over 10 bases. V dropped 9 bases and J dropped 6; count of bases not matched to a gene: 7. This CDR3 region has 13 residues. Here the CDR3 DNA reads TGTGCCAGTAAGACAGGGGGCCGTCATGGCTACACCTTC. Residues: CASKTGGRHGYTF.

The chain uses TRBV11-3 and TRBJ2-7; D is undetermined. This CDR3 comprises 15 residues. V dropped 5 bases and J dropped 2 bases, with 16 bases sitting between them. Germline values: CDR1 SGHNT, CDR2 YENEEA. CDR3 DNA sequence: TGTGCCAGCAGCCCTGGGGAAGGAAGGGCCTACGAGCAGTACTTC. Translated: CASSPGEGRAYEQYF.

This chain joins TRBV12-3 or TRBV12-4 and TRBJ1-2; D call uncertain. V was clipped by 3 bases and J by 9 bases, with 11 bases between them. The CDR3 contains 12 residues. Here the CDR3 reads CASSLGRRRYTF. The CDR3 DNA sequence: TGTGCCAGCAGTTTGGGCAGGCGGCGCTACACCTTC.

V gene TRBV4-2 combines with J gene TRBJ2-7; D uncertain. V lost 4 bases to trimming and J lost 5 bases, with 15 bases between them. The CDR3 spans 14 residues. Germline CDR1 reads LGHNA; CDR2 reads YNFKEQ. CDR3 in amino acids: CASSPGVVDNEQYF. For the CDR3, the DNA is TGTGCCAGCAGCCCAGGAGTTGTTGACAACGAGCAGTACTTC.

This clonotype occurred a few times. This chain connects TRBV19 to TRBJ2-7, with a weak D call TRBD2 (5 bases). Between the trimmed V and J ends, which lost 9 bases and 2 bases, there was a span of 14 bases. From germline, CDR1 is LNHDA and CDR2 SQIVND (reference sequence). CDR3 length equals 13 residues. The CDR3 protein is CASSSGIPYEQYF. CDR3 DNA sequence: TGTGCCAGCAGCTCCGGGATCCCCTACGAGCAGTACTTC.

The chain carries TRBV10-3 and TRBJ2-7; perhaps D is TRBD1 or TRBD2 (7 bases each). The CDR3 has 13 residues. Germline V gene data show CDR1 as ENHRY and CDR2 as SYGVKD. Trimming stripped 2 bases from V and 7 bases from J, with 12 bases between. The CDR3 region is CAISERQGGEQYF. DNA of the CDR3: TGTGCCATCAGTGAGCGACAGGGAGGGGAGCAGTACTTC.

This clonotype has at least ten counts. The chain employs TRBV20-1 and TRBJ1-5; D might be TRBD1 (6 bases). This CDR3 region has 15 residues. V was clipped by 3 bases and J by 6 bases, with 18 bases between them. Germline CDR1 reads DFQATT; CDR2 reads SNEGSKA (reference sequence). The CDR3 loop reads CSARARMGAGQPQHF. CDR3 nucleotide sequence: TGCAGTGCTAGGGCCCGGATGGGGGCAGGTCAGCCCCAGCATTTT.

This clonotype was counted a few times. This chain connects TRBV10-3 to TRBJ1-2; no clear D. Between the trimmed V and J ends, which lost 6 bases and 3 bases, there was a span of 14 bases. CDR1 and CDR2 (germline): ENHRY, SYGVKD. CDR3 length: 14 amino acids. The CDR3: CAISGRTSYYGYTF. The CDR3 DNA reads as TGTGCCATCAGCGGTCGGACGTCGTACTATGGCTACACCTTC.

This clonotype has at least ten counts. The chain has TRBV5-5 and TRBJ1-1, with D tentatively TRBD1 (6 bases). Germline V gives CDR1 SGHKS, CDR2 YYEKEE (reference sequence). V lost 1 base to trimming and J lost 4 bases, with 8 bases between them. This CDR3 comprises 13 residues. The CDR3 bases are TGTGCCAGCAGCTTGCGGGGGGCCACTGAAGCTTTCTTT. The encoded protein is CASSLRGATEAFF.

V is TRBV7-8 and J is TRBJ2-5; maybe TRBD2 (6 bases). CDR3 length: 15 residues. Germline-derived CDR1 and CDR2 are SGHVS and FQNEAQ. Trimming shortened V by 6 bases and J by 5 bases, and 19 bases separated the two germline ends. The CDR3 DNA reads as TGTGCCAGCAGTCGCCCGGGACTCAGGCTGGAGACCCAGTACTTC. It is translated as CASSRPGLRLETQYF.

The J gene is TRBJ2-7, the V gene TRBV10-1; 8 bases are shared with TRBD1. This CDR3 is built from 16 residues. Germline loops: CDR1 WNHNN, CDR2 SYGVQD (reference sequence). V trimming: 3 bases; J trimming: 0 bases; junction bases outside the gene matches: 7. The CDR3 DNA reads as TGCGCCAGCAGTGATGGGACAGGCCATTACTCCTACGAGCAGTACTTC. Translating gives CASSDGTGHYSYEQYF.